Reported below is one T cell receptor (beta chain). Its target is unknown. The sample belongs to a study of cytomegalovirus exposure and HLA in healthy donors. About the research overall: In an earlier analysis, approximately 120 million unique TCR beta sequences were found from 150 million to 200 million T cells.

Study-wide results and caveats: Owing to their indistinguishability, certain V segments, notably TRBV6-2 and TRBV6-3, were excluded. An analysis done earlier found most TCR beta V segments productive about 87% or about 30% of the time.

The PCR employed 60 Vbeta primers together with 13 Jbeta primers. Sequenced by immunoSEQ multiplex PCR; TCRdb stores in-frame clones only, minus some. The sample lists around 140,000 clones; about four fifths were seen once. The CDR3 sequence is 14 residues long. V lost 5 bases and J 2 bases, leaving 12 bases between the germline ends. In germline, CDR1 is SEHNR, CDR2 FQNEAQ (reference sequence). This rearrangement joins TRBV7-9 to TRBJ2-5; D possibly corresponds to TRBD2 (5 bases). This receptor was taken from a man aged 35 to 55 in good health and CMV-seronegative. Sequenced input: PBMCs. The CDR3 coding sequence is TGTGCCAGCAGCAAAGGCCGGGAACAAGAGACCCAGTACTTC. This translates into CASSKGREQETQYF.